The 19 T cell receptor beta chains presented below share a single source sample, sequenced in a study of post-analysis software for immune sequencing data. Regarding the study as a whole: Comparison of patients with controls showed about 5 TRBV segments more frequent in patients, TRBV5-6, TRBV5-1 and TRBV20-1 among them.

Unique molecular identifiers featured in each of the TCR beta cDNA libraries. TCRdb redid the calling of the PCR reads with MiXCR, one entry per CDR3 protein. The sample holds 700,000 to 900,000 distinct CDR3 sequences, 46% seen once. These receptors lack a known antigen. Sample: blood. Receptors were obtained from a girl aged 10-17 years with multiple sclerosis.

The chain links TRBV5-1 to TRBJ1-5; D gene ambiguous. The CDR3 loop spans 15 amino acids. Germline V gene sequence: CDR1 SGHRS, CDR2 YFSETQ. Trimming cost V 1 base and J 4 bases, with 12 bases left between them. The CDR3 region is CASSLFGSSNQPQHF. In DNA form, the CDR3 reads TGCGCCAGCAGCTTGTTTGGGTCGAGTAATCAGCCCCAGCATTTT.

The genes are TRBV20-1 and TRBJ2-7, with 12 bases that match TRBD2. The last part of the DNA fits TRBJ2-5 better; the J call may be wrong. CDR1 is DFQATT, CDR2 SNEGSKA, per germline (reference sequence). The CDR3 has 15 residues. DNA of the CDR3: TGCAGTGCTAAAGCGACTAGCGGGAGTGGGGAGACCCAGTACTTC. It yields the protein CSAKATSGSGETQYF.

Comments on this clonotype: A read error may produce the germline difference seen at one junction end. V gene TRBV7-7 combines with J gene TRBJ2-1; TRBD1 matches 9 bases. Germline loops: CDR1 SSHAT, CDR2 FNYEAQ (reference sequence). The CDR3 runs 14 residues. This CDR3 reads CASSAGQGNNEQFF. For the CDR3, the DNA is TGTGCTAGCAGCGCGGGACAGGGAAACAATGAGCAGTTCTTC.

CDR3 protein: CSAMSPRSYNEQFF. The CDR3 DNA follows: TGCAGTGCCATGAGCCCGAGAAGCTACAATGAGCAGTTCTTC. The chain carries TRBV20-1 and TRBJ2-1, with no clear D. Germline V CDR1 and CDR2: DFQATT, SNEGSKA (reference sequence). The V end lost 6 bases, the J end lost 3 bases, and 15 bases lay between the germline ends. CDR3 length: 14 residues.

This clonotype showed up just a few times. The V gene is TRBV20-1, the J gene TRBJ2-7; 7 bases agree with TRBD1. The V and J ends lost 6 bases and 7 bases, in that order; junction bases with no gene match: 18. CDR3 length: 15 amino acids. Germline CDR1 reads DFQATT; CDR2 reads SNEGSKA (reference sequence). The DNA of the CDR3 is TGCAGTGCCTCCCTACAGGGGAGCTCCTACAATGAGCAGTACTTC. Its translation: CSASLQGSSYNEQYF.

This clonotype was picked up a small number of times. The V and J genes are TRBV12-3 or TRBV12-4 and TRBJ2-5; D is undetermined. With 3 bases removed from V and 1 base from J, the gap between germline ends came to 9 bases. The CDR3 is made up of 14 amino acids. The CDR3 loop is CASSLSFPQETQYF. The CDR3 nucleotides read TGTGCCAGCAGTTTGAGTTTCCCCCAAGAGACCCAGTACTTC.

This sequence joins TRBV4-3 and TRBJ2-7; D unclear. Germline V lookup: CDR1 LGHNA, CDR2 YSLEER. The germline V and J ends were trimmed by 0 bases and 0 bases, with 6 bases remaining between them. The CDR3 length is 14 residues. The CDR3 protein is CASSQDTSSYEQYF. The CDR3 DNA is TGCGCCAGCAGCCAAGATACCTCCTCCTACGAGCAGTACTTC.

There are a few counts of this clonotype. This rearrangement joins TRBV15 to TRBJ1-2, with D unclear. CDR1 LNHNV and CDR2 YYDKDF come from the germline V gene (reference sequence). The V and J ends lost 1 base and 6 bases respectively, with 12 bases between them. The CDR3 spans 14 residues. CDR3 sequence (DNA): TGTGCCACCAGCAGAGGACCACGGTTTGATGGCTACACCTTC. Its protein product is CATSRGPRFDGYTF.

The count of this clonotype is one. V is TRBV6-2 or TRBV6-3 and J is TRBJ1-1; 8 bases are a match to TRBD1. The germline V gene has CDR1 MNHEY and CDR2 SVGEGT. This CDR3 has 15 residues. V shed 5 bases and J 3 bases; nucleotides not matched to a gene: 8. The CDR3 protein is CASSDRGRKDTEAFF. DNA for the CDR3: TGTGCCAGCAGTGACAGGGGTCGGAAGGACACTGAAGCTTTCTTT.

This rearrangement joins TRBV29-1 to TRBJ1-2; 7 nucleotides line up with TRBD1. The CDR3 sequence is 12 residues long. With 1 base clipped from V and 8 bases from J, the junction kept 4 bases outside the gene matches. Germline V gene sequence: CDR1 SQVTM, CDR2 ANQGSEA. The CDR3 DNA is TGCAGCGTTGAAGGCAGGGGGAACGGCTACACCTTC. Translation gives CSVEGRGNGYTF. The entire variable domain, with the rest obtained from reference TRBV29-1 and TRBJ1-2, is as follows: SAVISQKPSRDICQRGTSLTIQCQVDSQVTMMFWYRQQPGQSLTLIATANQGSEATYESGFVIDKFPISRPNLTFSTLTVSNMSPEDSSIYLCSVEGRGNGYTFGSGTRLTVV.

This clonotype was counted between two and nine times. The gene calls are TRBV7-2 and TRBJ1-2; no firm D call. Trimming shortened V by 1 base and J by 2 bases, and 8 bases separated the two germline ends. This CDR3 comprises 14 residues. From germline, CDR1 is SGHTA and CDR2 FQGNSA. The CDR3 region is CASSLVAENYGYTF. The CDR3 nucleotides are TGTGCCAGCAGCTTAGTTGCAGAGAACTATGGCTACACCTTC.

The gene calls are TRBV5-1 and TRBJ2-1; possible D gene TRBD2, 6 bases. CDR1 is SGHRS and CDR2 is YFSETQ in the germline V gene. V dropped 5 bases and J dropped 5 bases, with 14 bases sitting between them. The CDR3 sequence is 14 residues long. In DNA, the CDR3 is TGCGCCAGCAGGGGGGGTGCAGAGAACAATGAGCAGTTCTTC. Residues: CASRGGAENNEQFF.

The CDR3 loop reads CASSLDRGLRNTQYF. CDR3 bases: TGTGCCAGCAGTTTGGATAGGGGCTTAAGGAATACGCAGTATTTT. The gene calls are TRBV12-3 or TRBV12-4 and TRBJ2-3; maybe TRBD1 (5 bases). The V and J ends lost 3 bases and 7 bases respectively, with 17 bases between them. The CDR3 length is 15 residues.

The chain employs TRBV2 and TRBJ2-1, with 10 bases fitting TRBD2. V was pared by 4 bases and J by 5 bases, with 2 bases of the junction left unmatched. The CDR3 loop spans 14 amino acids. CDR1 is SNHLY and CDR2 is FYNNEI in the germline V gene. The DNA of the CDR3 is TGTGCCAGCAGTGGGACTAGCGGACACAATGAGCAGTTCTTC. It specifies CASSGTSGHNEQFF. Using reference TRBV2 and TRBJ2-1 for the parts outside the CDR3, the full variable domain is EPEVTQTPSHQVTQMGQEVILRCVPISNHLYFYWYRQILGQKVEFLVSFYNNEISEKSEIFDDQFSVERPDGSNFTLKIRSTKLEDSAMYFCASSGTSGHNEQFFGPGTRLTVL.

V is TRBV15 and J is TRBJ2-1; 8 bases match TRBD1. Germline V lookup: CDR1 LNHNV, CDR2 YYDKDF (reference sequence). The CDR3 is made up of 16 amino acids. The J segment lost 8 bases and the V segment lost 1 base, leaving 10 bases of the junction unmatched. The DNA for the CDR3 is TGTGCCACCAGCAGAGTTCATGTGACAGGGGTCGATGAGCAGTTCTTC. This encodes CATSRVHVTGVDEQFF.

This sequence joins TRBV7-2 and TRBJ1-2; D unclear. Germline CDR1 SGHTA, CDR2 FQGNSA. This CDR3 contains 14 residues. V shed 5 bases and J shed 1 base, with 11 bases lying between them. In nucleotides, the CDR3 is TGTGCCAGCAGCCCTGGGTGGGTTAACTATGGCTACACCTTC. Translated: CASSPGWVNYGYTF.

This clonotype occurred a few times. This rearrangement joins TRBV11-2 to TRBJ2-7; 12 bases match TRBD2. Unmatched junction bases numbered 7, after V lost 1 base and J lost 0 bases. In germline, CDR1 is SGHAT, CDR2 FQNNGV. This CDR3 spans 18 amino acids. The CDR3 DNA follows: TGTGCCAGCAGCTTAGGGCTAGCGGGAGGGCCCCTCTCCTACGAGCAGTACTTC. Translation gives CASSLGLAGGPLSYEQYF.

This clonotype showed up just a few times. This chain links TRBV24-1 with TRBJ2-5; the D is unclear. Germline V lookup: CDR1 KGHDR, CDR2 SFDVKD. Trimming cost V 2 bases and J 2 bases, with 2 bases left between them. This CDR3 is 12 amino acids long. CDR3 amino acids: CATSDYQETQYF. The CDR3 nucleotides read TGTGCCACCAGTGATTATCAAGAGACCCAGTACTTC.

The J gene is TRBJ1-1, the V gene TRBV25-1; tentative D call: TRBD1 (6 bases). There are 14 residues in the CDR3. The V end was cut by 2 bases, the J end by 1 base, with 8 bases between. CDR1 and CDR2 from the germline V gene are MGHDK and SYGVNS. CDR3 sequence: CASSEGGQNTEAFF. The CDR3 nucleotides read TGTGCCAGCAGTGAAGGGGGACAGAACACTGAAGCTTTCTTT.